This T cell receptor beta chain was obtained from a study of blood T cells in healthy people across ages (dated by TCRdb to the mid-2010s). Regarding the study in general: In model experiments, template switching captured roughly one uniquely barcoded TCR beta cDNA molecule for every two T cells. The study measured age-related changes in TCR beta repertoire diversity using deep sequencing normalized with unique cDNA molecular identifiers. The donors were divided into four age groups: young (average around 15 years), middle-aged (approximately 41), aged (approximately 62) and long-lived (about 84). To avoid experimental bias, donors of different ages were distributed randomly across sequencing lanes. Two additional independent replicas of 1 million unique cDNA reads from the same blood draw were analyzed for two donors (one aged 18 to 29 and one aged 80 or older).

Study-wide findings and limitations: Since profiling was done on bulk unsorted PBMCs, naive and antigen-experienced compartments could not be conclusively compared. The percentage of naive T cells measured by flow cytometry correlated strongly with observed TCR beta diversity. Because the CMV infection status of the donors was unknown, age-related changes in expanded clonotypes may potentially have been confounded. Estimates of total diversity based on one million sequenced T cells were considered lower bounds and underestimates. Compared with the aged group, more naive CD4+ T cells, fewer expanded clones and increased TCR diversity were shown by the long-lived group, suggesting age selection. As age increased, observed TCR beta diversity per million T cells dropped in a roughly linear way, and a significant reduction was already evident by age about 36.

Libraries were made using 5' RACE. These reads were obtained on an Illumina HiSeq 2500. A second PCR of roughly 7 to 12 cycles was run with a J-beta primer mix and a sample-barcoded 5' primer. Each TCR beta cDNA molecule received a unique molecular identifier from a template-switch 5' adaptor carrying 12 random nucleotides. At least 2.5 million CDR3-containing paired-end reads were obtained from each sample. First-strand cDNA synthesis was performed from all RNA using the Mint cDNA synthesis kit, with priming by a TRBC-specific oligonucleotide. After uracil-DNA glycosylase treatment, a first 18-cycle PCR used universal primers M1SS and BC2_uni_R on all cDNA. The paper's processing steps were these. For normalization, 1 million high-quality reads were randomly selected from each sample, with every read carrying a distinct molecular identifier. Reads sharing molecular identifiers were discarded rather than binned into consensus sequences. MiTCR, with a Q25 quality threshold and the strictest error-elimination algorithm, was used for CDR3 identification, clonotype clustering and error correction. A nonparametric unseen species model using Euler transformation provided a lower-bound estimate of total TCR beta diversity. Through fastp at Q25 and MiXCR, TCRdb rebuilt clones from the public reads, retaining in-frame beta chains. Rows are unified per CDR3 protein, each entry keeping the most common DNA and genes. These V and J calls are TCRdb output, not the study's own analysis. The sample profile shows some 1.5 million distinct CDR3 sequences; roughly 28% of them were found once. Clones ranked in the top ten supply approximately 7.7% of the sample.

This clonotype was counted a single time. Which antigen it targets is not known. No much larger clone is present one base from it, and per-base qualities are unavailable. A single read counts as weak evidence. Systemically healthy Caucasian individuals from Russia, roughly 40 in total and aged 6 to 90 years, were included as donors. Around 10 milliliters of peripheral blood were collected from each donor into EDTA-treated Vacutainer tubes. Ficoll-Paque density-gradient centrifugation was used to isolate PBMCs, with at least 6.5 million per sample. Trizol reagent was used to extract total RNA from PBMCs, with at least 6 micrograms per sample. Naive CD45RAhigh/CD27high T cell percentages were measured by flow cytometry on a PBMC aliquot from every donor. Sequencing used blood. This clonotype was obtained from a woman in her 30s in good health.

The CDR3 corresponds to CASSLGTGTTGETQYF. Here is the DNA: TGTGCCAGCAGCCTCGGGACAGGGACGACGGGGGAGACCCAGTACTTC. The chain is made from TRBV14 and TRBJ2-5, and 9 junction bases match TRBD1. For CDR1 and CDR2, the germline V gene lists SGHDN and FVKESK. Ends trimmed: V by 4 bases, J by 5 bases; bases unmatched to a gene: 11. The CDR3, from cysteine to phenylalanine, totals 16 residues. The only DNA kept is the CDR3, 48 bases in frame from the first base.